This TCR beta chain emerged from a study of regulatory T cells in long-lasting Graves disease. The overall study: Patients newly diagnosed with Graves' had been on antithyroid drugs for under 3 months.

The CDR3 totals 16 residues. V gave up 3 bases and J gave up 2 bases; unmatched junction bases: 8. The germline V gene encodes CDR1 KGHSH and CDR2 LQKENI. Combining iRepertoire HTBI primers with Arm-PCR of CDR3 regions, the authors built TCR beta libraries. TCRdb recomputed calls from the multiplex PCR reads with MiXCR, one row per CDR3 protein. Here the sample spans hundreds of thousands of distinct CDR3 sequences, 15% being singletons. Time point described: newly diagnosed GD, antithyroid drugs for less than 3 months. After RNA was extracted from PBMCs, the TCR library was made from it. Around 9 milliliters of peripheral blood were drawn into EDTA tubes.

This TCR was recovered from a female donor with Graves disease. Sample: peripheral blood mononuclear cells (PBMCs), taken at new diagnosis, from a patient treated with antithyroid drugs. The V call is TRBV18, the J call TRBJ2-3; 7 bases line up with TRBD1. The CDR3 DNA is TGTGCCAGCTCACCCCAAGGGACAGCCACCACAGATACGCAGTATTTT. This sequence encodes CASSPQGTATTDTQYF.